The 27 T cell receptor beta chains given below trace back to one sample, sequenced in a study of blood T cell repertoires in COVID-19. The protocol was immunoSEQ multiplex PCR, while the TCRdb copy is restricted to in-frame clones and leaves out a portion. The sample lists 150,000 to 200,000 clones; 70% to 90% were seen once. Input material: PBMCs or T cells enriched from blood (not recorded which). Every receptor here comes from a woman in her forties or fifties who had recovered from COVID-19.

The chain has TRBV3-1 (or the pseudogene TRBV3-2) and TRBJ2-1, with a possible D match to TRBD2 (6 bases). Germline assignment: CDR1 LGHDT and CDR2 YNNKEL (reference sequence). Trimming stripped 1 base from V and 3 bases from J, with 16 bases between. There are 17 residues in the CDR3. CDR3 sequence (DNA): TGTGCCAGCAGCCAAGGACCCCGGGGGACCCTCTACAATGAGCAGTTCTTC. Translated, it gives CASSQGPRGTLYNEQFF.

CDR3 in amino acids: CAISESGQPQPQHF. The CDR3 DNA reads TGTGCCATCAGTGAATCAGGACAACCTCAGCCCCAGCATTTT. The chain uses TRBV10-3 and TRBJ1-5; tentatively, D is TRBD1 (5 bases). The CDR3 is 14 amino acids. With 3 bases removed from V and 6 bases from J, the gap between germline ends came to 12 bases. From germline, CDR1 is ENHRY and CDR2 SYGVKD.

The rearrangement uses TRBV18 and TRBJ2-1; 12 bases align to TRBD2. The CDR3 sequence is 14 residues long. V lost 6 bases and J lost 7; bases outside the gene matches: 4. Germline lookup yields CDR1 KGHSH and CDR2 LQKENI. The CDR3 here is CASSEGTSGNEQFF. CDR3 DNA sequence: TGTGCCAGCTCGGAGGGGACTAGCGGGAATGAGCAGTTCTTC.

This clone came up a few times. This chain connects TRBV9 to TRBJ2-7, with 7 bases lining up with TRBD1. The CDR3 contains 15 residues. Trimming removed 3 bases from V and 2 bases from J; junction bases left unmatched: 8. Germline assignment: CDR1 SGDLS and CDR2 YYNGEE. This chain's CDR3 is CASSARTGLTYEQYF. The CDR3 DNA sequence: TGTGCCAGCAGCGCCCGGACAGGCCTAACCTACGAGCAGTACTTC. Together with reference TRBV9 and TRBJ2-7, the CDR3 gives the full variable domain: DSGVTQTPKHLITATGQRVTLRCSPRSGDLSVYWYQQSLDQGLQFLIQYYNGEERAKGNILERFSAQQFPDLHSELNLSSLELGDSALYFCASSARTGLTYEQYFGPGTRLTVT.

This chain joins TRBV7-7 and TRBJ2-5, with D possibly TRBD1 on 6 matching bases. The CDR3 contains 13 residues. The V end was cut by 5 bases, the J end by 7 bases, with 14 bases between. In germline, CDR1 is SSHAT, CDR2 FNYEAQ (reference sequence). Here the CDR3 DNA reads TGTGCCAGCAGCCAACGGGACACGGGGACCCAGTACTTC. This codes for CASSQRDTGTQYF. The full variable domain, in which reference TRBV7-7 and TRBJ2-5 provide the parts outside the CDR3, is GAGVSQSPRYKVTKRGQDVTLRCDPISSHATLYWYQQALGQGPEFLTYFNYEAQPDKSGLPSDRFSAERPEGSISTLTIQRTEQRDSAMYRCASSQRDTGTQYFGPGTRLLVL.

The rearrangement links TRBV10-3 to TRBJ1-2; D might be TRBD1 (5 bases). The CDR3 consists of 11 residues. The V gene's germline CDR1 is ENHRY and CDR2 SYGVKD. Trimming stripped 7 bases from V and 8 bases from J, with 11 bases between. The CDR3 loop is CAIKTDQGYTF. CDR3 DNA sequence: TGTGCCATCAAGACAGACCAGGGCTACACCTTC.

The CDR3 is CASRFQGAGYGYTF. CDR3 bases: TGTGCCAGCAGATTCCAGGGGGCCGGCTATGGCTACACCTTC. The chain links TRBV5-6 to TRBJ1-2; 8 positions agree with TRBD1. CDR3 length equals 14 residues. The V segment lost 5 bases and the J segment 4 bases; nucleotides outside the gene matches: 7. Looked up from germline, CDR1 is SGHDT and CDR2 is YYEEEE.

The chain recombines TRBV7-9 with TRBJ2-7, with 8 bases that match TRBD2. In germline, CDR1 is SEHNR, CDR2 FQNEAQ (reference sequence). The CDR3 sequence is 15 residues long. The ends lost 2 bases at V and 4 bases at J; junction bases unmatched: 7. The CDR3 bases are TGTGCCAGCAGCTTAAGCGGGGGAGGGCCATACGAGCAGTACTTC. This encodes CASSLSGGGPYEQYF. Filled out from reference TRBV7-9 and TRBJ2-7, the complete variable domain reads DTGVSQNPRHKITKRGQNVTFRCDPISEHNRLYWYRQTLGQGPEFLTYFQNEAQLEKSRLLSDRFSAERPKGSFSTLEIQRTEQGDSAMYLCASSLSGGGPYEQYFGPGTRLTVT.

CDR3: CASRTDGRDTEAFF. The DNA of the CDR3 is TGTGCCAGCAGAACTGACGGGAGGGACACTGAAGCTTTCTTT. The genes are TRBV7-9 and TRBJ1-1; D is unclear. V was trimmed by 6 bases and J by 3 bases, leaving 14 bases between them. The CDR3 runs to 14 residues. Germline loops: CDR1 SEHNR, CDR2 FQNEAQ (reference sequence).

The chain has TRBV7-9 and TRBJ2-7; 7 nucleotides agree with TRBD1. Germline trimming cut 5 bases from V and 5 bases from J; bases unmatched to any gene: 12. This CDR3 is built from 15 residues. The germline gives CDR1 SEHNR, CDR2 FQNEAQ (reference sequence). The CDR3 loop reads CASSHGQDASDEQYF. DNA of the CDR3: TGTGCCAGCAGCCACGGACAGGACGCGTCGGACGAGCAGTACTTC.

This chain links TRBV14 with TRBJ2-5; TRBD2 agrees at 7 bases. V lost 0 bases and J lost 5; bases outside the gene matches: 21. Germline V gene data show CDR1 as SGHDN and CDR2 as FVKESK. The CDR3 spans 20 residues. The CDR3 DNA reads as TGTGCCAGCAGCCAAGATCAGGTTGGCGGGGGAGGGGTACGATCGGAGACCCAGTACTTC. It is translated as CASSQDQVGGGGVRSETQYF.

Written as DNA, the CDR3 is TGTGCCAGCAGCGTAGGTGGGGGAACAGGGCATACGCAGTATTTT. It yields the protein CASSVGGGTGHTQYF. The chain recombines TRBV9 with TRBJ2-3; D might be TRBD1 (6 bases). V was pared by 0 bases and J by 7 bases, with 15 bases between. The CDR3 extends over 15 amino acids. Germline values: CDR1 SGDLS, CDR2 YYNGEE.

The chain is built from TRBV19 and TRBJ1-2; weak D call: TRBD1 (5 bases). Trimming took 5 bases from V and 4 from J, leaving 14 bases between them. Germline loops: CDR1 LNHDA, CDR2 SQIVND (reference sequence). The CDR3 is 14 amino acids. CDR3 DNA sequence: TGTGCCAGTAGTCCGCGGGGGTCGGGCTATGGCTACACCTTC. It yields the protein CASSPRGSGYGYTF.

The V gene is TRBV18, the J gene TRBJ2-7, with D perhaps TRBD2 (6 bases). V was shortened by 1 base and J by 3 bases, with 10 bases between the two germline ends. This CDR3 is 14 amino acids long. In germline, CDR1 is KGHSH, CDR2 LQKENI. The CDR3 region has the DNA TGTGCCAGCTCACCACGCTCCGGGGGCTACGAGCAGTACTTC. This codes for CASSPRSGGYEQYF. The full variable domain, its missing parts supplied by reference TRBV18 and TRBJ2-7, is NAGVMQNPRHLVRRRGQEARLRCSPMKGHSHVYWYRQLPEEGLKFMVYLQKENIIDESGMPKERFSAEFPKEGPSILRIQQVVRGDSAAYFCASSPRSGGYEQYFGPGTRLTVT.

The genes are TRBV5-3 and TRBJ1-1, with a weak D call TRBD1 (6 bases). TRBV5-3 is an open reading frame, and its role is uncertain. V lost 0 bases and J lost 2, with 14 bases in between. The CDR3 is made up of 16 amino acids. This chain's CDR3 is CARSLDLRGLNTEAFF. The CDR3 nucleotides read TGTGCCAGAAGCTTGGACCTCAGGGGCCTTAACACTGAAGCTTTCTTT.

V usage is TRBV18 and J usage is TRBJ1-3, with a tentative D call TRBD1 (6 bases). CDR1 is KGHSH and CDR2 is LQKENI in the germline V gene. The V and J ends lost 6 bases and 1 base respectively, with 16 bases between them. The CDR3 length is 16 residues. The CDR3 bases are TGTGCCAGCTCGCCAAGCGGGACACCATCTGGAAACACCATATATTTT. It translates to CASSPSGTPSGNTIYF.

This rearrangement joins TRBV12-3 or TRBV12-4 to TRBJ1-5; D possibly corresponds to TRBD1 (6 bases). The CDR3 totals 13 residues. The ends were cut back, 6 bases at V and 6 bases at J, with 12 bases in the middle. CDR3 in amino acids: CASRTGFGQPQHF. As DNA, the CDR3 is TGTGCCAGCAGAACAGGGTTCGGTCAGCCCCAGCATTTT.

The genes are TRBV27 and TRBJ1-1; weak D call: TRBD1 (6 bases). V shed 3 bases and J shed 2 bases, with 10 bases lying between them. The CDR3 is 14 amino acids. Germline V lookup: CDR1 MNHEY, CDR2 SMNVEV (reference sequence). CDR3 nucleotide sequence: TGTGCCAGCAGTTTCCGGGACATAAACACTGAAGCTTTCTTT. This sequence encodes CASSFRDINTEAFF.

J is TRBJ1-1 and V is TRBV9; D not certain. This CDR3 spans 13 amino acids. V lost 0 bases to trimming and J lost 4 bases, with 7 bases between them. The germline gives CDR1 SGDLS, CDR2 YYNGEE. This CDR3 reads CASSVEPSTEAFF. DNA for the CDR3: TGTGCCAGCAGCGTAGAACCGAGCACTGAAGCTTTCTTT.

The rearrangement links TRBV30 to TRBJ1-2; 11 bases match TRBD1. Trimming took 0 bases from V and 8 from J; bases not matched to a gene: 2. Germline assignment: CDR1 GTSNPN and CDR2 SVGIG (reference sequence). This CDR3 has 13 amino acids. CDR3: CAWSVRTGGGYTF. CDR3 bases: TGTGCCTGGAGTGTTAGGACAGGGGGCGGCTACACCTTC.

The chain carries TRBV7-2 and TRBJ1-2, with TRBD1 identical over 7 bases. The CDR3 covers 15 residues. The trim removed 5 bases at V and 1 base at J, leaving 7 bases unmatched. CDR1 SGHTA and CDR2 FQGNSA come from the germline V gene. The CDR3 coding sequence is TGTGCCAGCAGCCCAGGACAGGCCCGTAACTATGGCTACACCTTC. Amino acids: CASSPGQARNYGYTF.

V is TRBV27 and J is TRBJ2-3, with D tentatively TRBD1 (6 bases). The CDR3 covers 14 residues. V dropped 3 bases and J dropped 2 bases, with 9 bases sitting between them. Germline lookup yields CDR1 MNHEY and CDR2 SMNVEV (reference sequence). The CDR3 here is CASSFHRVTDTQYF. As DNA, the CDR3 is TGTGCCAGCAGTTTCCACAGGGTCACAGATACGCAGTATTTT.

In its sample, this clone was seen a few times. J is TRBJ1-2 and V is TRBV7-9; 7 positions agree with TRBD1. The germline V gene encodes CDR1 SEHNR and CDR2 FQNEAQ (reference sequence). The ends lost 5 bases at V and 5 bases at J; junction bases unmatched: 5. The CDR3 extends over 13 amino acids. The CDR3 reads CASSRGTEYGYTF. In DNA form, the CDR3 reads TGTGCCAGCAGCCGCGGGACAGAGTATGGCTACACCTTC.

The CDR3 here is CASSQDYRDRGYTF. CDR3 sequence (DNA): TGCGCCAGCAGCCAAGATTACAGGGATAGGGGCTACACCTTC. This chain joins TRBV4-3 and TRBJ1-2; weak D call: TRBD1 (6 bases). Germline V gene lookup returns CDR1 LGHNA and CDR2 YSLEER. Trimming removed 0 bases from V and 8 bases from J, with 13 bases in between. The CDR3 is made up of 14 amino acids.

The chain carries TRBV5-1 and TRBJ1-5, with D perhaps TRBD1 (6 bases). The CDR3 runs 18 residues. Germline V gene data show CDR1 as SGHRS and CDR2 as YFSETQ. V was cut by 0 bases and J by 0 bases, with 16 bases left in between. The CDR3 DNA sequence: TGCGCCAGCAGCTTGGCGACAGACAGGTTCAATAGCAATCAGCCCCAGCATTTT. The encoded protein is CASSLATDRFNSNQPQHF. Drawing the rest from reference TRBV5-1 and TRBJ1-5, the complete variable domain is KAGVTQTPRYLIKTRGQQVTLSCSPISGHRSVSWYQQTPGQGLQFLFEYFSETQRNKGNFPGRFSGRQFSNSRSEMNVSTLELGDSALYLCASSLATDRFNSNQPQHFGDGTRLSIL.

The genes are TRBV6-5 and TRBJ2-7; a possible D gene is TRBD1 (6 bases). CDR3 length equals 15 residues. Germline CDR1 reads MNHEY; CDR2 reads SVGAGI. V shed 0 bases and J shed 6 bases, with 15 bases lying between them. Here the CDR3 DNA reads TGTGCCAGCAGTTACTCGAATCAGGGGACGATCGAGCAGTACTTC. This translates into CASSYSNQGTIEQYF.

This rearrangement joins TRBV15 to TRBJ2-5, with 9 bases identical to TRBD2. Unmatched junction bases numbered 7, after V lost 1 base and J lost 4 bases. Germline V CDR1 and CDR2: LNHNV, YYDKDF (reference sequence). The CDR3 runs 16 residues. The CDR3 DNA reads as TGTGCCACCAGCAGAGGGGGCGGGGGGGCCCGAGAGACCCAGTACTTC. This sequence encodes CATSRGGGGARETQYF.